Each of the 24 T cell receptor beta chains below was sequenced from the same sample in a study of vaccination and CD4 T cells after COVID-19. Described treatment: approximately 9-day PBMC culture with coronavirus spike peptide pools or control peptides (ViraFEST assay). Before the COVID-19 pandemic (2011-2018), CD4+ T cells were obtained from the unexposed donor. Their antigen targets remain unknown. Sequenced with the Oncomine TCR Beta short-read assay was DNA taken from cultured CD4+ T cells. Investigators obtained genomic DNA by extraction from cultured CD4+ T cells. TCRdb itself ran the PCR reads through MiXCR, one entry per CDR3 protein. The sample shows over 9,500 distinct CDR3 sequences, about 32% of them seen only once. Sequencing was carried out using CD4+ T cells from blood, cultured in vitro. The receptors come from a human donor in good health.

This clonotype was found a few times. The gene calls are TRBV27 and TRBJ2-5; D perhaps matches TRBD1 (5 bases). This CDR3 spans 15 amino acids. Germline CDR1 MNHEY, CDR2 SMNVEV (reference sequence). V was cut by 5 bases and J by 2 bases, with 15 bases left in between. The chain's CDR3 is CASSTGPPAQETQYF. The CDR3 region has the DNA TGTGCCAGCAGTACAGGACCTCCGGCGCAAGAGACCCAGTACTTC.

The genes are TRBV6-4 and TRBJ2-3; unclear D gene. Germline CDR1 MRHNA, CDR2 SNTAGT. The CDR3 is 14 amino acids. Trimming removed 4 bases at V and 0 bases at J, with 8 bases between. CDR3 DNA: TGTGCCAGCAGTGCCTCCGGGAGCACAGATACGCAGTATTTT. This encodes CASSASGSTDTQYF.

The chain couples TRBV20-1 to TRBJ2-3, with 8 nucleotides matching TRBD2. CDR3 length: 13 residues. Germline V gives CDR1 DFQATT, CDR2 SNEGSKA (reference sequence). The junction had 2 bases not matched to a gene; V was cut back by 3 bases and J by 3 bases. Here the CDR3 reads CSASGRGTDTQYF. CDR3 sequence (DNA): TGCAGTGCTAGCGGGAGGGGGACAGATACGCAGTATTTT.

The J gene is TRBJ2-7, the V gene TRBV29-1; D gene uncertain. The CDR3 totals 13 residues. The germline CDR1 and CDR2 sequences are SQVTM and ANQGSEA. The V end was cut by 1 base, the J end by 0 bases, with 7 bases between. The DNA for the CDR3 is TGCAGCGTTGAAGGGTACGGCTCCTACGAGCAGTACTTC. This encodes CSVEGYGSYEQYF.

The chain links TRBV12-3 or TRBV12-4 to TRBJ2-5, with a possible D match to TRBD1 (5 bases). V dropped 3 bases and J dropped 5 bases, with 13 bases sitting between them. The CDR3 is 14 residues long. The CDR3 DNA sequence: TGTGCCAGCAGTTTTAGGGGATTAGGGGAGACCCAGTACTTC. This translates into CASSFRGLGETQYF.

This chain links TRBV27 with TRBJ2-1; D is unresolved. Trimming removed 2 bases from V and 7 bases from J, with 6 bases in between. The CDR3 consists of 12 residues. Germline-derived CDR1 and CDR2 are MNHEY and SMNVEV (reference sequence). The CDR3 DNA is TGTGCCAGCAGTTTAATTGGGAATGAGCAGTTCTTC. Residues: CASSLIGNEQFF.

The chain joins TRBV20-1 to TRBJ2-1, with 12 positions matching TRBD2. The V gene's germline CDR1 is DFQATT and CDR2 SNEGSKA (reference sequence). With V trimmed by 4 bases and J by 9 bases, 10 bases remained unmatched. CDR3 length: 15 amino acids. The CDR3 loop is CSATRRTSGTPEQFF. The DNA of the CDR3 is TGCAGTGCTACCAGGAGGACTAGCGGGACCCCTGAGCAGTTCTTC.

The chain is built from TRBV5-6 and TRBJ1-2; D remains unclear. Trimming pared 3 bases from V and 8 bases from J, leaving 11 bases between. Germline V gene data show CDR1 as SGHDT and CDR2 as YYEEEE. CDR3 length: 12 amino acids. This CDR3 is CASSSTELGYTF. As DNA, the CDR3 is TGTGCCAGCAGCTCTACCGAGCTCGGCTACACCTTC. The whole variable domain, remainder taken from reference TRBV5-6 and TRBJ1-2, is DAGVTQSPTHLIKTRGQQVTLRCSPKSGHDTVSWYQQALGQGPQFIFQYYEEEERQRGNFPDRFSGHQFPNYSSELNVNALLLGDSALYLCASSSTELGYTFGSGTRLTVV.

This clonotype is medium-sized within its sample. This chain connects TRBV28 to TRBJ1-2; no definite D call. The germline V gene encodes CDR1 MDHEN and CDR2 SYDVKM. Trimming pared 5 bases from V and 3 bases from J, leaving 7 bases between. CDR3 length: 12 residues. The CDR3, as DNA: TGTGCCAGCAGTCCTCGGGACTATGGCTACACCTTC. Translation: CASSPRDYGYTF.

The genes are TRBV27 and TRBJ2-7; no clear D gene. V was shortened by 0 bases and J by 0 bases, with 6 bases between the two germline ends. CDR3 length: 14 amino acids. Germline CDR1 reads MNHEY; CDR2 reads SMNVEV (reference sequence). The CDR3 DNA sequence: TGTGCCAGCAGTTTATCCCTTGACTCCTACGAGCAGTACTTC. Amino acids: CASSLSLDSYEQYF.

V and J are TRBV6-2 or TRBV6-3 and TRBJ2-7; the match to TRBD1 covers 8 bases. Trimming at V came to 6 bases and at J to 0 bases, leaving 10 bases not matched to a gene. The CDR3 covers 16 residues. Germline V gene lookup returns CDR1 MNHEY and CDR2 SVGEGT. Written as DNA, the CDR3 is TGTGCCAGCAGCTTCGAGGGGACAGGCAACTCCTACGAGCAGTACTTC. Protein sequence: CASSFEGTGNSYEQYF.

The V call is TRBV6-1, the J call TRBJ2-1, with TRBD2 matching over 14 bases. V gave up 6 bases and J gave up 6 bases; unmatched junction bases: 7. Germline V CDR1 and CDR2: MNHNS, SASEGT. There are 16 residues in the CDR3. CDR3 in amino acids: CASRPTGLAGANEQFF. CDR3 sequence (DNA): TGTGCCAGCAGGCCAACGGGACTAGCGGGAGCCAATGAGCAGTTCTTC.

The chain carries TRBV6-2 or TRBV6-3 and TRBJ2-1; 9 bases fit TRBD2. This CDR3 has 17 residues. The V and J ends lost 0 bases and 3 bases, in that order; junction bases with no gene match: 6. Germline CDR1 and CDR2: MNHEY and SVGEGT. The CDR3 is CASSYSPTSGSYNEQFF. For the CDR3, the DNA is TGTGCCAGCAGTTACTCCCCGACTAGCGGCAGCTACAATGAGCAGTTCTTC.

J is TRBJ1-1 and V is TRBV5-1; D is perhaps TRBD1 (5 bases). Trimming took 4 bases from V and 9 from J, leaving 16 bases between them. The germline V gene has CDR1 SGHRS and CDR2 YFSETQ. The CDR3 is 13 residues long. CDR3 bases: TGCGCCAGCAGCACGGGGACGCTACCGCAAGCTTTCTTT. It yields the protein CASSTGTLPQAFF.

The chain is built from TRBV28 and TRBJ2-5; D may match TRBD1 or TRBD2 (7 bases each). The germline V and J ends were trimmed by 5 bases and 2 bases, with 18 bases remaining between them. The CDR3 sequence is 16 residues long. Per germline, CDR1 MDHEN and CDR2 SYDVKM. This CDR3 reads CASSRTLRGGQETQYF. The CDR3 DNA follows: TGTGCCAGCAGTCGGACCCTCAGGGGGGGACAAGAGACCCAGTACTTC.

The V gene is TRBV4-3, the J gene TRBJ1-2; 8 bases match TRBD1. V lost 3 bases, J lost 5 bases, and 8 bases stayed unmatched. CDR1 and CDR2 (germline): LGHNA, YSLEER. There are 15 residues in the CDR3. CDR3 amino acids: CASSHPGTGPYGYTF. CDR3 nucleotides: TGCGCCAGCAGCCACCCCGGGACAGGTCCATATGGCTACACCTTC.

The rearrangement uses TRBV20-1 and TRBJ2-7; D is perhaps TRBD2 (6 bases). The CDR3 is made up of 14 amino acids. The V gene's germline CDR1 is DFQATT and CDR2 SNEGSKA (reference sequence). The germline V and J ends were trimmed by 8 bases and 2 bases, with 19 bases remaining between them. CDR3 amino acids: CSSQRAITTYEQYF. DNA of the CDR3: TGCAGTTCGCAGCGGGCAATAACGACCTACGAGCAGTACTTC.

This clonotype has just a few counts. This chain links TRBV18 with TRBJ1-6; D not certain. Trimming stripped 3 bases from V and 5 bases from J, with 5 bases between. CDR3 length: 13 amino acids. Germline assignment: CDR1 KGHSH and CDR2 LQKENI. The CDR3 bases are TGTGCCAGCTCACCGACGGATAATTCACCCCTCCACTTT. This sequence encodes CASSPTDNSPLHF.

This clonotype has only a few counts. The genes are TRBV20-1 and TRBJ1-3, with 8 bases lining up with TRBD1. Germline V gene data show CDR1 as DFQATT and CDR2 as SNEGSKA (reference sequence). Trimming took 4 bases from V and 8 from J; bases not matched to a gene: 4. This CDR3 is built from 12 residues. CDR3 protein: CSATGGQDTIYF. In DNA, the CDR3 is TGCAGTGCTACAGGGGGCCAAGACACCATATATTTT.

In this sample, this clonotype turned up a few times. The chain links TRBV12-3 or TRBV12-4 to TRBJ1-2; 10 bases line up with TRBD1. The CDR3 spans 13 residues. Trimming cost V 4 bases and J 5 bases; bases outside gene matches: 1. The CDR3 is CASSWDRGYGYTF. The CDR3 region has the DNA TGTGCCAGCAGTTGGGACAGGGGATATGGCTACACCTTC.

DNA of the CDR3: TGCAGTCCTGGACAAGCCTACGAGCAGTACTTC. It translates to CSPGQAYEQYF. The chain links TRBV20-1 to TRBJ2-7, with D possibly TRBD1 on 5 matching bases. The CDR3 extends over 11 amino acids. Germline CDR1 DFQATT, CDR2 SNEGSKA (reference sequence). Trimming took 8 bases from V and 2 from J, leaving 10 bases between them.

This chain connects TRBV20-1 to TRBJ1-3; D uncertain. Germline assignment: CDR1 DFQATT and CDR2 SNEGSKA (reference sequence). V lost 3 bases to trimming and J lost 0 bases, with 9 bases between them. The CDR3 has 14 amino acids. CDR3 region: CSASRQFSGNTIYF. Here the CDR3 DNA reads TGCAGTGCTAGTCGGCAGTTCTCTGGAAACACCATATATTTT.

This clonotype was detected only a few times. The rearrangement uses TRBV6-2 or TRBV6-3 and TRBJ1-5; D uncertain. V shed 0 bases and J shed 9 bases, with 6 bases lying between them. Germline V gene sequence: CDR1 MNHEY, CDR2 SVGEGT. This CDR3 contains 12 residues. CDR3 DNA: TGTGCCAGCAGTTACTCGGGGTGGCCCCAGCATTTT. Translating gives CASSYSGWPQHF.

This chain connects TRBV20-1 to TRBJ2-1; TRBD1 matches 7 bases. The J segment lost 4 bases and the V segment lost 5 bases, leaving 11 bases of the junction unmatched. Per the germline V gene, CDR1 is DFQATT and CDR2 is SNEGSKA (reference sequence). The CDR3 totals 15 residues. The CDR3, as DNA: TGCAGTGCTCCCTCCCCTCCAGGGGGATACAATGAGCAGTTCTTC. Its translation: CSAPSPPGGYNEQFF.